The 8 T cell receptor beta chains in this list originate from one sample, sequenced in a study of T cell responses to AZD1222 COVID-19 vaccine. Some clones are missing from TCRdb's copy, which holds only in-frame ones; the method was immunoSEQ multiplex PCR. Among around 190,000 clones listed, almost 95% were seen once. The sequences come from peripheral blood, collected on day 0 of AZD1222 vaccination. The receptors stem from an adult in good health.

The V and J genes are TRBV5-1 and TRBJ2-1, with D possibly matching TRBD2 (6 bases). The germline gives CDR1 SGHRS, CDR2 YFSETQ. This CDR3 is 17 amino acids long. V was pared by 0 bases and J by 0 bases, with 13 bases between. The CDR3 DNA reads as TGCGCCAGCAGCTTGGGCGGGACGACTCGCTCCTACAATGAGCAGTTCTTC. This translates into CASSLGGTTRSYNEQFF.

V gene TRBV19 combines with J gene TRBJ1-1, with D possibly TRBD1 on 6 matching bases. The V and J ends lost 6 bases and 10 bases respectively, with 15 bases between them. The CDR3 length is 12 residues. The germline V gene encodes CDR1 LNHDA and CDR2 SQIVND (reference sequence). DNA for the CDR3: TGTGCCAGTAGGTTACAGGGAAGGGGAGCTTTCTTT. It specifies CASRLQGRGAFF. Full variable domain (rest looked up from reference TRBV19 and TRBJ1-1): DGGITQSPKYLFRKEGQNVTLSCEQNLNHDAMYWYRQDPGQGLRLIYYSQIVNDFQKGDIAEGYSVSREKKESFPLTVTSAQKNPTAFYLCASRLQGRGAFFGQGTRLTVV.

The V and J genes are TRBV25-1 and TRBJ2-1; possibly TRBD2 for D (5 bases). The CDR3 is 16 amino acids. Germline lookup yields CDR1 MGHDK and CDR2 SYGVNS. Trimming took 8 bases from V and 4 from J, leaving 21 bases between them. The CDR3 DNA follows: TGTGCCAGCGGGCACCTGACTACCGGCGGATACAATGAGCAGTTCTTC. It codes for CASGHLTTGGYNEQFF.

The chain joins TRBV7-9 to TRBJ1-1; D remains unclear. This CDR3 comprises 17 residues. The germline V gene encodes CDR1 SEHNR and CDR2 FQNEAQ (reference sequence). V gave up 6 bases and J gave up 5 bases, with 25 bases separating them. For the CDR3, the DNA is TGTGCCAGCAGTTACTCTCAAGGTGCCCTAATGGGGACTGAAGCTTTCTTT. It encodes CASSYSQGALMGTEAFF.

The chain links TRBV27 to TRBJ2-1; 11 bases match TRBD2. The CDR3 is made up of 16 amino acids. J gave up 3 bases and V 4 bases, and 5 bases lay outside the gene matches. Germline assignment: CDR1 MNHEY and CDR2 SMNVEV (reference sequence). CDR3 sequence (DNA): TGTGCCAGCAGTTGGCGTGGGACTAGCGGCTACAATGAGCAGTTCTTC. Protein: CASSWRGTSGYNEQFF.

This clone was seen a single time. The chain uses TRBV7-3 and TRBJ2-7, with D possibly being TRBD1 (6 bases). Germline V lookup: CDR1 SGHTA, CDR2 FQGTGA. CDR3 length equals 17 residues. The V end was cut by 5 bases, the J end by 7 bases, with 27 bases between. This CDR3 reads CASSPTVGARGYREQYF. The CDR3 DNA reads as TGTGCCAGCAGCCCTACGGTGGGGGCTAGAGGATATAGGGAGCAGTACTTC. The full variable domain, completed using reference TRBV7-3 and TRBJ2-7, is GAGVSQTPSNKVTEKGKYVELRCDPISGHTALYWYRQSLGQGPEFLIYFQGTGAADDSGLPNDRFFAVRPEGSVSTLKIQRTERGDSAVYLCASSPTVGARGYREQYFGPGTRLTVT.

The chain employs TRBV3-1 (or the pseudogene TRBV3-2) and TRBJ2-5; D may be TRBD1 (5 bases). V was cut by 0 bases and J by 7 bases, with 12 bases left in between. The CDR3 spans 14 residues. Germline lookup yields CDR1 LGHDT and CDR2 YNNKEL (reference sequence). CDR3 in DNA: TGTGCCAGCAGCCAAGAAGGGGCCAAGGGGACCCAGTACTTC. Protein sequence: CASSQEGAKGTQYF.

V is TRBV6-6 and J is TRBJ1-1; 11 positions agree with TRBD1. Germline V gene lookup returns CDR1 MNHNY and CDR2 SVGAGI (reference sequence). The CDR3 length is 18 residues. V was pared by 5 bases and J by 1 base, with 12 bases of the junction left unmatched. CDR3 sequence reads: CASSPIRGQGASNTEAFF. The DNA for the CDR3 is TGTGCCAGCAGTCCGATTAGAGGACAGGGGGCCTCGAACACTGAAGCTTTCTTT.